This T cell receptor (beta chain) was recovered during a study of early T cells in non-severe SARS-CoV-2 infection. Study details: Chains stayed unpaired after sequencing of bulk RNA from unsorted whole blood.

This clonotype was seen at least ten times. Its specificity is not known. Study-wide results and caveats: Database matching using VDJdb favored anti-spike CD8 responses, with private and CD4 specificities left missing.

Unique molecular identifiers (one per individual cDNA molecule) were attached. TCRdb used MiXCR to reprocess the 5' RACE reads, holding one entry per CDR3 protein. The sample carries about 98,000 distinct CDR3 sequences, about an eighth recorded once. The receptor comes from an adult who was a healthcare worker with PCR-confirmed SARS-CoV-2 infection or an uninfected control (not recorded which). The specimen was whole blood.

The CDR3 protein is CATSRDRGAVYGYTF. The CDR3 nucleotides read TGTGCCACCAGCAGAGATAGAGGGGCAGTCTATGGCTACACCTTC. This rearrangement joins TRBV15 to TRBJ1-2, with D perhaps TRBD1 (5 bases). Germline V gives CDR1 LNHNV, CDR2 YYDKDF (reference sequence). Deletions cut 0 bases from V and 4 bases from J, with 12 bases between. The CDR3 runs to 15 residues.